This T cell receptor beta chain is from a study of breast tumors, draining lymph nodes, adjacent tissues. Using its own MiXCR run on the multiplex PCR reads, TCRdb lists one record per CDR3 protein. The data contain roughly 260,000 distinct CDR3 sequences, over 25% of them singletons. This clonotype turned up a few times. This CDR3 spans 14 amino acids. Germline-derived CDR1 and CDR2 are MNHEY and SVGEGT. With 6 bases removed from V and 4 bases from J, the gap between germline ends came to 16 bases. Samples came from axillary lymph nodes draining the breast cancer. This clonotype was sampled from a female donor with breast cancer. Some clones in this sample may be carry-over from other donors' samples. The rearrangement links TRBV6-2 or TRBV6-3 to TRBJ2-7; either TRBD1 or TRBD2 may supply D (5 bases each). The material sequenced was axillary lymph node tissue. The CDR3 region is CASSSRGTVYEQYF. CDR3 nucleotides: TGTGCCAGCAGCTCCCGTGGGACCGTTTACGAGCAGTACTTC.